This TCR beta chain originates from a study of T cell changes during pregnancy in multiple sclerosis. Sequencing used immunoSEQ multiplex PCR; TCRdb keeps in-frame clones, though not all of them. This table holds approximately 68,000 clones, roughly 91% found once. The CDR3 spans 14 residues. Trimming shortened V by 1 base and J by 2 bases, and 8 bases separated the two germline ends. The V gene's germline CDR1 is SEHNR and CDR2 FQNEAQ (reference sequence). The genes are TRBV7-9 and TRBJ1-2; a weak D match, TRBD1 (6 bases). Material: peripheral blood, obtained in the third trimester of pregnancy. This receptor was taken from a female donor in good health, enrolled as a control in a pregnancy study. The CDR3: CASSLVGQNYGYTF. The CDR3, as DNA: TGTGCCAGCAGCTTAGTTGGACAGAACTATGGCTACACCTTC.